This T cell receptor (beta chain) appears in the sequencing data of a study of blood T cell repertoires in COVID-19. Study context: T cells, B-cell-depleted T cells, or PBMCs supplied cDNA or gDNA.

Clones were read by immunoSEQ multiplex PCR, and TCRdb kept only the in-frame ones, dropping some. The sample has 50,000 to 75,000 clones, 85% to 95% seen once. The CDR3 is 19 amino acids. Germline lookup yields CDR1 MNHNS and CDR2 SASEGT. Losses at the gene ends were 2 bases for V and 7 bases for J; bases not matched to a gene: 21. A few counts support this clone. The clonotype comes from a man in his fifties with active COVID-19. The sequenced sample was peripheral blood. The V and J genes are TRBV6-1 and TRBJ1-2; TRBD1 agrees at 8 bases. The CDR3 is CASSEYDGTGFPSPLGYTF. The CDR3 nucleotides read TGTGCCAGCAGTGAATATGACGGGACAGGTTTTCCCTCCCCCCTTGGCTACACCTTC.